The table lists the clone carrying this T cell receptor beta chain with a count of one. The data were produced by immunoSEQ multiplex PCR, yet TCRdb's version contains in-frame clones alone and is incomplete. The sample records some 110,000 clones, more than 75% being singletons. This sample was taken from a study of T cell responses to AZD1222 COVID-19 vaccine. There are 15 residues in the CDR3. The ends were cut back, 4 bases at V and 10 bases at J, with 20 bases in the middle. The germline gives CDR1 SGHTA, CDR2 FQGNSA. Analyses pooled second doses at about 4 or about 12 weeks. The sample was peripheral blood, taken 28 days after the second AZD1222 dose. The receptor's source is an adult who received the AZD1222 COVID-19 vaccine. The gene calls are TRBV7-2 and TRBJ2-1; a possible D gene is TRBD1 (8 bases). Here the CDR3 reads CASSSTGAMGGEQFF. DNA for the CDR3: TGTGCCAGCAGCTCGACAGGGGCGATGGGGGGGGAGCAGTTCTTC.